The 22 T cell receptor beta chains presented below share a single source sample, sequenced in a study of T cells and Merkel cell carcinoma outcomes. The data were produced by immunoSEQ multiplex PCR, yet TCRdb's version contains in-frame clones alone and is incomplete. The table records roughly 15,000 clones, just under 95% of them present only once. Sample: tumor tissue from Merkel cell carcinoma. The receptors derive from a human donor with Merkel cell carcinoma.

The rearrangement links TRBV5-4 to TRBJ2-5; D ambiguous. Trimming stripped 2 bases from V and 5 bases from J, with 10 bases between. Germline CDR1 SGHNT, CDR2 YYREEE (reference sequence). The CDR3 spans 13 residues. The CDR3 bases are TGTGCCAGCAGCTTTGGAGATAGGGAGACCCAGTACTTC. Protein sequence: CASSFGDRETQYF.

The gene calls are TRBV9 and TRBJ1-1, with 7 bases lining up with TRBD1. CDR1 and CDR2 (germline): SGDLS, YYNGEE. This CDR3 comprises 14 residues. The V segment lost 3 bases and the J segment 6 bases; nucleotides outside the gene matches: 8. CDR3 amino acids: CASSESTGYAEAFF. CDR3 bases: TGTGCCAGCAGCGAATCGACAGGGTACGCTGAAGCTTTCTTT.

This chain links TRBV4-2 with TRBJ2-3; the D is unclear. CDR3 length: 13 residues. Germline CDR1 LGHNA, CDR2 YNFKEQ. Trimming stripped 1 base from V and 2 bases from J, with 4 bases between. CDR3 amino acids: CASSQASTDTQYF. DNA for the CDR3: TGTGCCAGCAGCCAAGCCTCCACAGATACGCAGTATTTT.

J is TRBJ2-5 and V is TRBV5-1; D remains unclear. The length of the CDR3 is 12 residues. With 9 bases removed from V and 1 base from J, the gap between germline ends came to 10 bases. Germline CDR1 reads SGHRS; CDR2 reads YFSETQ. The DNA for the CDR3 is TGCGCCACCCGTGGGGTCCAAGAGACCCAGTACTTC. The encoded protein is CATRGVQETQYF.

V usage is TRBV6-1 and J usage is TRBJ1-4; weak D call: TRBD1 (6 bases). The CDR3 length is 16 residues. With 4 bases removed from V and 4 bases from J, the gap between germline ends came to 16 bases. CDR1 and CDR2 (germline): MNHNS, SASEGT. The CDR3 protein is CASSVGWGRINEKLFF. CDR3 DNA: TGTGCCAGCAGTGTTGGCTGGGGGCGGATTAATGAAAAACTGTTTTTT.

The genes are TRBV18 and TRBJ1-1; D is possibly TRBD1 (5 bases). Trimming removed 2 bases at V and 0 bases at J, with 7 bases between. CDR1 is KGHSH, CDR2 LQKENI, per germline. This CDR3 has 14 amino acids. This CDR3 is CASSPAGVNTEAFF. Here the CDR3 DNA reads TGTGCCAGCTCACCAGCGGGGGTGAACACTGAAGCTTTCTTT. The variable domain in full, with the rest retrieved from reference TRBV18 and TRBJ1-1, is NAGVMQNPRHLVRRRGQEARLRCSPMKGHSHVYWYRQLPEEGLKFMVYLQKENIIDESGMPKERFSAEFPKEGPSILRIQQVVRGDSAAYFCASSPAGVNTEAFFGQGTRLTVV.

The chain is built from TRBV5-4 and TRBJ2-7; D gene uncertain. This CDR3 spans 16 amino acids. With 4 bases removed from V and 0 bases from J, the gap between germline ends came to 17 bases. CDR1 is SGHNT, CDR2 YYREEE, per germline (reference sequence). CDR3 in amino acids: CASSPGDRRDSYEQYF. The CDR3, as DNA: TGTGCCAGCAGCCCCGGCGACCGTCGTGACTCCTACGAGCAGTACTTC.

CDR3 bases: TGTGCCAGCAGCATCGGACTAGCCTATGAGCAGTTCTTC. This translates into CASSIGLAYEQFF. V and J are TRBV9 and TRBJ2-1, with 8 nucleotides matching TRBD2. Germline assignment: CDR1 SGDLS and CDR2 YYNGEE. With 4 bases clipped from V and 8 bases from J, the junction kept 5 bases outside the gene matches. This CDR3 spans 13 amino acids.

The genes are TRBV29-1 and TRBJ1-2, with D possibly being TRBD1 (6 bases). Per germline, CDR1 SQVTM and CDR2 ANQGSEA. The CDR3 contains 13 residues. V shed 4 bases and J shed 5 bases, with 14 bases lying between them. In nucleotides, the CDR3 is TGCAGCGTTGTTAGGGGGTTAAATTATGGCTACACCTTC. It specifies CSVVRGLNYGYTF.

The chain recombines TRBV7-9 with TRBJ2-7, with 8 nucleotides matching TRBD2. Germline-derived CDR1 and CDR2 are SEHNR and FQNEAQ (reference sequence). Trimming took 7 bases from V and 0 from J; bases not matched to a gene: 11. The CDR3 loop spans 16 amino acids. The CDR3 loop reads CASNSIGLAGSYEQYF. Here the CDR3 DNA reads TGTGCCAGCAACTCCATAGGGCTAGCGGGCTCCTACGAGCAGTACTTC.

The V call is TRBV29-1, the J call TRBJ2-1, with 7 bases identical to TRBD2. V was pared by 2 bases and J by 5 bases, with 9 bases of the junction left unmatched. The length of the CDR3 is 15 residues. Germline-derived CDR1 and CDR2 are SQVTM and ANQGSEA. The CDR3 bases are TGCAGCGTTGAAAGCCCTAGCGGAGGGGACAATGAGCAGTTCTTC. Its protein product is CSVESPSGGDNEQFF.

The chain uses TRBV5-6 and TRBJ2-5, with D tentatively TRBD1 (6 bases). From germline, CDR1 is SGHDT and CDR2 YYEEEE. Trimming removed 4 bases from V and 7 bases from J, with 14 bases in between. This CDR3 is built from 13 residues. CDR3 DNA: TGTGCCAGCAGCGGGGGCCGGATCGGGACCCAGTACTTC. It encodes CASSGGRIGTQYF. The variable domain in full, with the rest retrieved from reference TRBV5-6 and TRBJ2-5, is DAGVTQSPTHLIKTRGQQVTLRCSPKSGHDTVSWYQQALGQGPQFIFQYYEEEERQRGNFPDRFSGHQFPNYSSELNVNALLLGDSALYLCASSGGRIGTQYFGPGTRLLVL.

The chain employs TRBV18 and TRBJ1-5; the match to TRBD1 covers 7 bases. The CDR3 consists of 16 residues. V lost 3 bases, J lost 3 bases, and 8 bases stayed unmatched. Germline values: CDR1 KGHSH, CDR2 LQKENI. CDR3 sequence reads: CASSPPWTGNNQPQHF. The CDR3 bases are TGTGCCAGCTCACCCCCTTGGACAGGTAACAATCAGCCCCAGCATTTT.

The chain has TRBV14 and TRBJ1-6; the match to TRBD1 covers 9 bases. Trimming removed 3 bases from V and 9 bases from J; junction bases left unmatched: 3. The CDR3 has 14 amino acids. Germline V gene data show CDR1 as SGHDN and CDR2 as FVKESK. CDR3 region: CASSHTGGFSPLHF. As DNA, the CDR3 is TGTGCCAGCAGCCATACAGGGGGCTTTTCACCCCTCCACTTT.

The chain couples TRBV5-1 to TRBJ2-7; 11 bases fit TRBD1. Germline V lookup: CDR1 SGHRS, CDR2 YFSETQ. V was clipped by 4 bases and J by 7 bases; unmatched bases: 7. The CDR3 consists of 14 residues. For the CDR3, the DNA is TGCGCCAGCAGCCCCGGGACAGGGGGTGGAGAGCAGTACTTC. This sequence encodes CASSPGTGGGEQYF.

This sequence joins TRBV5-1 and TRBJ2-3, with 8 positions matching TRBD1. The germline V gene has CDR1 SGHRS and CDR2 YFSETQ. This CDR3 is built from 14 residues. V gave up 6 bases and J gave up 3 bases; unmatched junction bases: 6. The CDR3 loop reads CASKAGGNTDTQYF. In nucleotides, the CDR3 is TGCGCCAGCAAGGCAGGGGGCAATACAGATACGCAGTATTTT. The full variable domain, its missing parts supplied by reference TRBV5-1 and TRBJ2-3, is KAGVTQTPRYLIKTRGQQVTLSCSPISGHRSVSWYQQTPGQGLQFLFEYFSETQRNKGNFPGRFSGRQFSNSRSEMNVSTLELGDSALYLCASKAGGNTDTQYFGPGTRLTVL.

V and J are TRBV30 and TRBJ2-5; a possible D gene is TRBD1 (6 bases). V was shortened by 5 bases and J by 1 base, with 14 bases between the two germline ends. The germline V gene has CDR1 GTSNPN and CDR2 SVGIG (reference sequence). This CDR3 spans 14 amino acids. CDR3 protein: CAWQKGHPQETQYF. The CDR3, as DNA: TGTGCCTGGCAAAAGGGACACCCCCAAGAGACCCAGTACTTC.

The chain carries TRBV7-9 and TRBJ1-1; D not certain. The CDR3 has 17 residues. Germline CDR1 reads SEHNR; CDR2 reads FQNEAQ (reference sequence). V gave up 0 bases and J gave up 2 bases, with 16 bases separating them. The CDR3 loop reads CASSLAYGRTVNTEAFF. The CDR3, as DNA: TGTGCCAGCAGCTTAGCCTACGGGAGGACGGTAAACACTGAAGCTTTCTTT.

The chain has TRBV7-2 and TRBJ2-7, with D perhaps TRBD1 or TRBD2 (5 bases each). V was cut by 5 bases and J by 0 bases, with 14 bases left in between. CDR1 is SGHTA and CDR2 is FQGNSA in the germline V gene. This CDR3 region has 15 residues. The CDR3 is CASSPGPGTSYEQYF. As DNA, the CDR3 is TGTGCCAGCAGCCCGGGGCCAGGGACCTCCTACGAGCAGTACTTC.

The genes are TRBV7-2 and TRBJ1-5; D call uncertain. The CDR3 loop spans 14 amino acids. Between the trimmed V and J ends, which lost 0 bases and 1 base, there was a span of 4 bases. CDR1 SGHTA and CDR2 FQGNSA come from the germline V gene. This chain's CDR3 is CASSLAGSNQPQHF. CDR3 DNA: TGTGCCAGCAGCTTAGCAGGGAGCAATCAGCCCCAGCATTTT.

V gene TRBV18 combines with J gene TRBJ1-1; 7 bases match TRBD1. With V trimmed by 6 bases and J by 5 bases, 6 bases remained unmatched. Germline V CDR1 and CDR2: KGHSH, LQKENI. The CDR3 length is 13 residues. CDR3 nucleotide sequence: TGTGCCAGCTCGTTCGACAGGGAGACTGAAGCTTTCTTT. It specifies CASSFDRETEAFF.

The chain has TRBV9 and TRBJ2-7, with D hard to call. This CDR3 has 15 amino acids. CDR1 is SGDLS and CDR2 is YYNGEE in the germline V gene. V was trimmed by 0 bases and J by 3 bases, leaving 13 bases between them. The chain's CDR3 is CASSVGPDPVYEQYF. Written as DNA, the CDR3 is TGTGCCAGCAGCGTAGGGCCAGACCCCGTCTACGAGCAGTACTTC.